Below are 13 T cell receptor beta chains sequenced from a single sample in a study of CXCR3-negative and CXCR3-positive naive CD8 T cells. Overall study findings and caveats: Researchers report that CXCR3-positive naive cells carry more hydrophobic TRB CDR3s than CXCR3-negative naive cells.

Libraries were UMI-labeled 5' RACE TRB cDNA. With the 5' RACE reads reprocessed, TCRdb shows one record per CDR3 protein and no DNA. Seen in this sample are approximately 140,000 distinct CDR3 sequences; the ten most common clones hold approximately 0.28%. Their antigen targets remain unknown. Sequencing was performed on naive CXCR3+ CD8+ T cells from blood. Documented subset: CD45RO-CCR7+CD27+CD95- naive CD8+ T cells expressing CXCR3 (TNR3+). The receptors were sampled from a human donor in good health. Some clones in this sample may be carry-over from other donors' samples.

The rearrangement uses TRBV28 and TRBJ2-7. There are 15 residues in the CDR3. The germline CDR1 and CDR2 sequences are MDHEN and SYDVKM. CDR3 sequence: CASSTHGLFLYEQYF.

The rearrangement links TRBV5-1 to TRBJ2-3; there is no DNA to check the TCRdb D call of TRBD1. CDR3 length: 15 amino acids. Germline V CDR1 and CDR2: SGHRS, YFSETQ. This CDR3 reads CASSLGPSWADTQYF.

The chain links TRBV15 to TRBJ1-1. The CDR3 sequence is 13 residues long. Per germline, CDR1 LNHNV and CDR2 YYDKDF (reference sequence). CDR3 region: CATSSFRWGEAFF.

V and J are TRBV4-2 and TRBJ2-7. Germline V CDR1 and CDR2: LGHNA, YNFKEQ. CDR3 length equals 15 residues. CDR3 region: CASSQVFQSAYEQYF.

The V and J genes are TRBV12-3 or TRBV12-4 and TRBJ1-2; TCRdb gives TRBD1 as the D gene, but with no DNA this cannot be confirmed. The CDR3 contains 12 residues. CDR3 residues: CASSVGPYGYTF.

V is TRBV9 and J is TRBJ1-6; with no DNA, the TCRdb D assignment of TRBD1 cannot be verified. CDR1 is SGDLS and CDR2 is YYNGEE in the germline V gene. The CDR3 contains 16 residues. CDR3 sequence: CASSLGPTGDNSPLHF.

This sequence joins TRBV18 and TRBJ2-7; TCRdb's D call, TRBD1, is unchecked because there is no DNA. Germline CDR1 reads KGHSH; CDR2 reads LQKENI. CDR3 length equals 16 residues. This CDR3 reads CASSPSHTGTSYEQYF.

The rearrangement links TRBV6-5 to TRBJ2-7; with no DNA, the TCRdb D assignment of TRBD2 cannot be verified. Germline-derived CDR1 and CDR2 are MNHEY and SVGAGI. The CDR3 sequence is 17 residues long. The CDR3 is CASSYALGTPSAYEQYF.

The chain is built from TRBV7-6 and TRBJ2-7; TCRdb's D call, TRBD1, is unchecked because there is no DNA. The CDR3 spans 17 residues. CDR1 SGHVS and CDR2 FNYEAQ come from the germline V gene. The CDR3 protein is CASSLGLGGSESYEQYF.

The chain links TRBV4-1 to TRBJ2-7; no DNA is available, so the TRBD1 call from TCRdb remains unchecked. This CDR3 is built from 13 residues. Germline V gene sequence: CDR1 MGHRA, CDR2 YSYEKL. The CDR3 region is CASSQGGGHEQYF.

The chain combines TRBV20-1 with TRBJ1-2; TCRdb picks TRBD1, but there is no DNA to check that call. The CDR3 runs 15 residues. Germline V lookup: CDR1 DFQATT, CDR2 SNEGSKA (reference sequence). The CDR3 protein is CSARDSGAGNYGYTF.

The chain couples TRBV28 to TRBJ1-1; TCRdb selects TRBD1, and the lack of DNA leaves this call unchecked. The germline gives CDR1 MDHEN, CDR2 SYDVKM. The CDR3 has 13 residues. CDR3 amino acids: CASNSSPGTEAFF.

This chain connects TRBV29-1 to TRBJ2-2; the TCRdb call, TRBD2, lacks DNA for checking. Germline-derived CDR1 and CDR2 are SQVTM and ANQGSEA. The CDR3 runs 14 residues. This chain's CDR3 is CSVAGGELGGELFF.